One and the same sample provided the 20 T cell receptor beta chains below, sequenced in a study of T cell responses to AZD1222 COVID-19 vaccine. The data were produced by immunoSEQ multiplex PCR, yet TCRdb's version contains in-frame clones alone and is incomplete. The sample lists about 97,000 clones, approximately 90% occurring once. The specimen comprised peripheral blood, sampled on day 0 of AZD1222 vaccination. The source of these receptors is an adult in good health.

The chain combines TRBV7-2 with TRBJ1-1; 11 positions match TRBD1. The CDR3 loop spans 17 amino acids. Germline CDR1 reads SGHTA; CDR2 reads FQGNSA. After removal of 4 bases from V and 4 bases from J, the junction contained 11 bases not matched to a gene. DNA of the CDR3: TGTGCCAGCAGCTCAGTGGCAACCGGGACAGGGGGCACTGAAGCTTTCTTT. Translation gives CASSSVATGTGGTEAFF.

The chain joins TRBV7-3 to TRBJ2-5, with 10 bases that match TRBD2. The length of the CDR3 is 14 residues. Germline V gene lookup returns CDR1 SGHTA and CDR2 FQGTGA. After removal of 4 bases from V and 5 bases from J, the junction contained 4 bases not matched to a gene. In DNA form, the CDR3 reads TGTGCCAGCAGCTCAGCGGGGGGGCCTGAGACCCAGTACTTC. It yields the protein CASSSAGGPETQYF.

The chain employs TRBV18 and TRBJ1-2, with D hard to call. Trimming took 6 bases from V and 1 from J, leaving 9 bases between them. CDR3 length: 13 residues. Germline-derived CDR1 and CDR2 are KGHSH and LQKENI. CDR3 nucleotides: TGTGCCAGCTCCCCCGGGATTAACTATGGCTACACCTTC. Translating it yields CASSPGINYGYTF.

The sample holds one count of this clone. The J gene is TRBJ2-3, the V gene TRBV27, with 8 bases aligning to TRBD1. The CDR3 is made up of 15 amino acids. From germline, CDR1 is MNHEY and CDR2 SMNVEV (reference sequence). The junction had 8 bases not matched to a gene; V was cut back by 5 bases and J by 4 bases. CDR3 protein: CASSTRQGNPDTQYF. In DNA, the CDR3 is TGTGCCAGCAGTACCCGACAGGGGAACCCAGATACGCAGTATTTT.

This chain links TRBV19 with TRBJ1-4; no clear D gene. V was pared by 3 bases and J by 7 bases, with 15 bases between. CDR1 is LNHDA, CDR2 SQIVND, per germline (reference sequence). The CDR3 sequence is 15 residues long. The CDR3 bases are TGTGCCAGTAGTATGTTGGCCCCCTCAGGTGAAAAACTGTTTTTT. Amino acids: CASSMLAPSGEKLFF.

J is TRBJ2-1 and V is TRBV19, with D unclear. The CDR3 has 14 residues. V gave up 0 bases and J gave up 7 bases, with 10 bases separating them. CDR1 and CDR2 from the germline V gene are LNHDA and SQIVND (reference sequence). The CDR3, as DNA: TGTGCCAGTAGTATAGATCACCAGGCTAATGAGCAGTTCTTC. Its protein product is CASSIDHQANEQFF.

The gene calls are TRBV18 and TRBJ1-4; 7 bases match TRBD1. V lost 4 bases to trimming and J lost 8 bases; unmatched junction nucleotides: 4. CDR3 length: 13 amino acids. Germline assignment: CDR1 KGHSH and CDR2 LQKENI. For the CDR3, the DNA is TGTGCCAGCTCACAGGGGGCGAGCGAAAAACTGTTTTTT. It specifies CASSQGASEKLFF.

V is TRBV6-2 or TRBV6-3 and J is TRBJ1-6, with 9 bases that match TRBD1. The CDR3 is made up of 14 amino acids. Germline lookup yields CDR1 MNHEY and CDR2 SVGEGT. Unmatched junction bases numbered 7, after V lost 2 bases and J lost 14 bases. CDR3 sequence (DNA): TGTGCCAGCAGTTACGCCGGGACAGGGATATCCCTCCACTTT. This encodes CASSYAGTGISLHF.

This clone was seen a single time. The gene calls are TRBV6-5 and TRBJ1-4, with D uncertain. This CDR3 comprises 15 residues. The ends were cut back, 6 bases at V and 2 bases at J, with 13 bases in the middle. CDR1 is MNHEY, CDR2 SVGAGI, per germline. DNA of the CDR3: TGTGCCAGCAGCCAAACAGCTCTCACTAATGAAAAACTGTTTTTT. Amino acid sequence: CASSQTALTNEKLFF.

J is TRBJ1-2 and V is TRBV19; 9 bases fit TRBD1. Losses at the gene ends were 4 bases for V and 8 bases for J; bases not matched to a gene: 14. This CDR3 contains 16 residues. CDR1 is LNHDA, CDR2 SQIVND, per germline (reference sequence). For the CDR3, the DNA is TGTGCCAGTAGTAAGGGGACCGGGACAGGGAATCGAGGCTACACCTTC. Its translation: CASSKGTGTGNRGYTF. Drawing the rest from reference TRBV19 and TRBJ1-2, the complete variable domain is DGGITQSPKYLFRKEGQNVTLSCEQNLNHDAMYWYRQDPGQGLRLIYYSQIVNDFQKGDIAEGYSVSREKKESFPLTVTSAQKNPTAFYLCASSKGTGTGNRGYTFGSGTRLTVV.

J is TRBJ2-4 and V is TRBV19; 7 bases are a match to TRBD2. The CDR3 is 15 amino acids. Germline V lookup: CDR1 LNHDA, CDR2 SQIVND (reference sequence). The V segment lost 3 bases and the J segment 1 base; nucleotides outside the gene matches: 3. CDR3 sequence (DNA): TGTGCCAGTAGTATTGGTAGCGGGGCCAAAAACATTCAGTACTTC. This sequence encodes CASSIGSGAKNIQYF.

The CDR3 reads CASSYSRTGVGGYTF. CDR3 in DNA: TGTGCCAGCAGTTACTCCAGGACAGGGGTAGGTGGCTACACCTTC. The chain joins TRBV6-2 or TRBV6-3 to TRBJ1-2; 9 bases are a match to TRBD1. Germline CDR1 and CDR2: MNHEY and SVGEGT. The length of the CDR3 is 15 residues. V gave up 0 bases and J gave up 7 bases; unmatched junction bases: 6.

On this clone: Relative to the germline gene, one junction end is altered; a read error may explain this. The chain combines TRBV4-1 with TRBJ2-7, with a weak D call TRBD2 (6 bases). The CDR3 runs to 15 residues. Germline CDR1 reads MGHRA; CDR2 reads YSYEKL. CDR3 region: CARSQPGRSSYEQYF. CDR3 DNA sequence: TGCGCCCGCAGCCAGCCGGGGAGGAGCTCCTACGAGCAGTACTTC.

This clone came up a few times. The chain is built from TRBV4-1 and TRBJ1-5, with D tentatively TRBD1 (5 bases). The CDR3 covers 15 residues. In germline, CDR1 is MGHRA, CDR2 YSYEKL. The V and J ends lost 0 bases and 7 bases respectively, with 13 bases between them. CDR3 in DNA: TGCGCCAGCAGCCAAGAGCCCAGGGAGGGGCAGCCCCAGCATTTT. Protein: CASSQEPREGQPQHF.

The chain couples TRBV19 to TRBJ2-1; 9 bases agree with TRBD2. From germline, CDR1 is LNHDA and CDR2 SQIVND (reference sequence). J lost 7 bases, V lost 7 bases, and 11 bases had no gene match. CDR3 size: 15 residues. This CDR3 is CASKLRTSAGNEQFF. The CDR3 region has the DNA TGTGCCAGTAAGTTGAGGACTAGCGCGGGGAATGAGCAGTTCTTC.

The DNA of the CDR3 is TGCGCCAGCAGCAAGACAGGGATTAATTCACCCCTCCACTTT. Protein product: CASSKTGINSPLHF. The V gene is TRBV4-3, the J gene TRBJ1-6, with 7 bases identical to TRBD1. Germline trimming cut 5 bases from V and 6 bases from J; bases unmatched to any gene: 4. CDR1 and CDR2 (germline): LGHNA, YSLEER. There are 14 residues in the CDR3.

The V call is TRBV5-1, the J call TRBJ1-4; D is undetermined. V was cut by 1 base and J by 7 bases, with 14 bases left in between. This CDR3 has 15 residues. CDR1 and CDR2 (germline): SGHRS, YFSETQ. The CDR3 region is CASSLRGFQGEKLFF. For the CDR3, the DNA is TGCGCCAGCAGCTTGAGAGGCTTTCAAGGTGAAAAACTGTTTTTT.

This clone was seen once. The chain uses TRBV18 and TRBJ1-2, with D possibly matching TRBD1 (5 bases). Trimming left V 2 bases short and J 8 bases short, with 15 bases between. The V gene's germline CDR1 is KGHSH and CDR2 LQKENI. This CDR3 region has 14 residues. The CDR3 is CASSPGAGLLGYTF. The CDR3 DNA is TGTGCCAGCTCACCAGGCGCGGGGCTATTGGGCTACACCTTC.

The J gene is TRBJ1-4, the V gene TRBV10-3, with 10 nucleotides matching TRBD1. The V gene's germline CDR1 is ENHRY and CDR2 SYGVKD. Unmatched junction bases numbered 15, after V lost 10 bases and J lost 7 bases. This CDR3 has 16 residues. The CDR3 loop reads CATAVASGTGVEKLFF. The DNA of the CDR3 is TGTGCCACCGCAGTGGCCAGTGGGACAGGGGTTGAAAAACTGTTTTTT.

The CDR3 DNA sequence: TGCGCCAGCAGCTCGGACAGGGTGTCCTACGAGCAGTACTTC. Translated, it gives CASSSDRVSYEQYF. The chain employs TRBV5-1 and TRBJ2-7; the match to TRBD1 covers 8 bases. CDR1 is SGHRS and CDR2 is YFSETQ in the germline V gene. The CDR3 totals 14 residues. Trimming cost V 3 bases and J 1 base; bases outside gene matches: 3.